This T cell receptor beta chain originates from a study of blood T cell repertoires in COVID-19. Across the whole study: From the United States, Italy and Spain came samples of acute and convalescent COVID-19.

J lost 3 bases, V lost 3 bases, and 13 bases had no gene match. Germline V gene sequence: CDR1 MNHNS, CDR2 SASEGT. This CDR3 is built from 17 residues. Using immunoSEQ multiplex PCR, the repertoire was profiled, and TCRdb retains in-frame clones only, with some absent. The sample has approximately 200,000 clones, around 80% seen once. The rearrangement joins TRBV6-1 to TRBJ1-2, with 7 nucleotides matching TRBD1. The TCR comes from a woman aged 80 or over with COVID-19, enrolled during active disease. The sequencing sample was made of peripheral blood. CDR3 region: CASSERQGKLIDYGYTF. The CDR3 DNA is TGTGCCAGCAGTGAGAGACAGGGAAAGTTAATCGACTATGGCTACACCTTC.